The 6 T cell receptor beta chains reported below all come from one sample, sequenced in a study of early T cells in non-severe SARS-CoV-2 infection. Using its own MiXCR run on the 5' RACE reads, TCRdb lists one record per CDR3 protein. The data contain roughly 61,000 distinct CDR3 sequences, more than 8.5% of them seen just once; the ten biggest clones take up 8.6%. The material sequenced was whole blood. These receptors all come from an adult who was a healthcare worker with PCR-confirmed SARS-CoV-2 infection or an uninfected control (not recorded which).

The table lists this clonotype with many counts. V usage is TRBV6-2 or TRBV6-3 and J usage is TRBJ1-1; D gene ambiguous. The germline V and J ends were trimmed by 6 bases and 4 bases, with 12 bases remaining between them. Germline values: CDR1 MNHEY, CDR2 SVGEGT. The CDR3 is 13 residues long. The CDR3 spells CASSRVMTTEAFF. CDR3 DNA sequence: TGTGCCAGCAGCCGAGTCATGACCACTGAAGCTTTCTTT.

At least ten counts were recorded for this clonotype. The V call is TRBV18, the J call TRBJ2-3; D remains ambiguous. Germline V lookup: CDR1 KGHSH, CDR2 LQKENI. This CDR3 spans 14 amino acids. Deletions cut 1 base from V and 0 bases from J, with 5 bases between. CDR3 loop: CASSPLTSTDTQYF. The DNA for the CDR3 is TGTGCCAGCTCACCACTCACTAGCACAGATACGCAGTATTTT.

The chain recombines TRBV12-3 or TRBV12-4 with TRBJ2-7; 9 bases line up with TRBD1. V gave up 8 bases and J gave up 7 bases; unmatched junction bases: 12. This CDR3 comprises 14 residues. CDR3 region: CASCPGQGSREQYF. As DNA, the CDR3 is TGTGCCAGCTGCCCGGGACAGGGTTCGCGGGAGCAGTACTTC.

At least ten counts were recorded for this clonotype. The junction shows a germline mismatch at one end, possibly a read error. The chain links TRBV4-1 to TRBJ1-1; no clear D gene. Germline V gene sequence: CDR1 MGHRA, CDR2 YSYEKL. This CDR3 has 17 amino acids. The CDR3 is CASTKRPLEGKNTEAFF. The CDR3 bases are TGCGCCAGCACCAAAAGACCCCTAGAAGGGAAGAACACTGAGGCTTTCTTT.

V usage is TRBV29-1 and J usage is TRBJ2-1, with D maybe TRBD2 (6 bases). Per the germline V gene, CDR1 is SQVTM and CDR2 is ANQGSEA. V dropped 6 bases and J dropped 4 bases, with 16 bases sitting between them. The CDR3 is 14 amino acids. The CDR3 region is CSVKSLALYNEQFF. The DNA for the CDR3 is TGCAGCGTCAAGAGCCTAGCGCTATACAATGAGCAGTTCTTC.

V and J are TRBV20-1 and TRBJ1-1; the D gene is possibly TRBD1 (5 bases). With 5 bases removed from V and 5 bases from J, the gap between germline ends came to 18 bases. Germline V gene data show CDR1 as DFQATT and CDR2 as SNEGSKA (reference sequence). CDR3 length: 14 amino acids. The CDR3 here is CSAGPGLSRTEAFF. The CDR3 DNA is TGCAGTGCTGGACCGGGACTTTCGAGGACTGAAGCTTTCTTT.